One and the same sample provided the 20 T cell receptor beta chains below, sequenced in a study of shared clonotypes between healthy human individuals. The table came from immunoSEQ multiplex PCR; TCRdb's copy has only in-frame clones and leaves some out. Altogether 950,000 to 1,300,000 clones are present, about 75% being singletons, with the ten largest covering about 1.5%. The sample comprised memory CD4+ T cells sorted from blood. This sample's subset: CD45RA-negative fraction. The origin of the receptors is a man between 18 and 29 years old in good health.

V usage is TRBV11-2 and J usage is TRBJ2-1; 9 bases are shared with TRBD2. Looked up from germline, CDR1 is SGHAT and CDR2 is FQNNGV. The CDR3 runs to 18 residues. V shed 2 bases, J shed 4 bases, and the junction held 12 bases outside the gene matches. In DNA, the CDR3 is TGTGCCAGCAGCTTACGAGTGTTCGCGGGAGGGAATTACAATGAGCAGTTCTTC. Translated: CASSLRVFAGGNYNEQFF.

The chain recombines TRBV6-5 with TRBJ2-7; 7 positions match TRBD2. V lost 5 bases to trimming and J lost 2 bases; unmatched junction nucleotides: 9. From germline, CDR1 is MNHEY and CDR2 SVGAGI. CDR3 size: 15 residues. The CDR3, as DNA: TGTGCCAGCAGTCACCGGGCTAGCGGACCCTACGAGCAGTACTTC. Translated: CASSHRASGPYEQYF.

The chain links TRBV5-8 to TRBJ1-2; D gene unclear. CDR1 SGHTS and CDR2 YDEGEE come from the germline V gene. V was trimmed by 1 base and J by 2 bases, leaving 18 bases between them. The CDR3 runs 17 residues. This CDR3 is CASSLYFPASGNYGYTF. The DNA for the CDR3 is TGTGCCAGCAGCTTGTACTTTCCGGCCAGCGGGAACTATGGCTACACCTTC.

The J gene is TRBJ1-5, the V gene TRBV6-1; no definite D call. The germline V gene encodes CDR1 MNHNS and CDR2 SASEGT. V lost 2 bases, J lost 11 bases, and 13 bases lay in between. This CDR3 region has 13 residues. The CDR3 region has the DNA TGTGCCAGCAGTGAATCCCACAGCCCAGCCCAGCATTTT. Translation: CASSESHSPAQHF.

The chain uses TRBV5-3 and TRBJ1-5; no definite D call. TRBV5-3 is marked as an open reading frame, function uncertain. The V end lost 1 base, the J end lost 2 bases, and 10 bases lay between the germline ends. The CDR3 has 15 amino acids. CDR3 in DNA: TGTGCCAGAAGCTTGAGGGATTTTGGCAATCAGCCCCAGCATTTT. It encodes CARSLRDFGNQPQHF.

The genes are TRBV5-1 and TRBJ2-5; TRBD2 matches at 7 bases. Germline V gene sequence: CDR1 SGHRS, CDR2 YFSETQ. V shed 6 bases and J 1 base; nucleotides not matched to a gene: 9. This CDR3 is built from 15 residues. The DNA for the CDR3 is TGCGCCAGCACATATGCCGGGACTACCCAAGAGACCCAGTACTTC. It codes for CASTYAGTTQETQYF.

The rearrangement joins TRBV5-1 to TRBJ2-2; TRBD2 matches 10 bases. Germline V gives CDR1 SGHRS, CDR2 YFSETQ. With 4 bases clipped from V and 0 bases from J, the junction kept 6 bases outside the gene matches. The CDR3 runs 17 residues. The CDR3 coding sequence is TGCGCCAGCAGCCCCAGGACTAGCGGAGCGAACACCGGGGAGCTGTTTTTT. Its translation is CASSPRTSGANTGELFF.

CDR3 in DNA: TGTGCCACCAGCAGGGGCCTTTTGGCGGACGAGGCTAATGAAAAACTGTTTTTT. It codes for CATSRGLLADEANEKLFF. This sequence joins TRBV15 and TRBJ1-4; D is uncertain. The CDR3 length is 18 residues. Between the trimmed V and J ends, which lost 3 bases and 3 bases, there was a span of 20 bases. Germline assignment: CDR1 LNHNV and CDR2 YYDKDF (reference sequence).

The chain has TRBV30 and TRBJ1-6, with 10 bases that match TRBD1. This CDR3 contains 15 residues. Trimming cost V 2 bases and J 8 bases; bases outside gene matches: 6. Germline V gives CDR1 GTSNPN, CDR2 SVGIG (reference sequence). The CDR3 loop reads CAWSSQGTGDSPLHF. The CDR3 nucleotides read TGTGCCTGGAGTTCCCAGGGGACAGGGGATTCACCCCTCCACTTT.

Regarding this clone: A far larger clone is one nucleotide away, so this likely arose from a read error. V gene TRBV19 combines with J gene TRBJ2-5; 9 bases align to TRBD2. Germline CDR1 reads LNHDA; CDR2 reads SQIVND (reference sequence). The junction had 5 bases not matched to a gene; V was cut back by 9 bases and J by 3 bases. The CDR3 has 13 residues. This CDR3 reads CASRLADKETQYF. The CDR3 nucleotides are TGTGCCAGCAGACTAGCGGATAAAGAGACCCAGTACTTC.

The chain joins TRBV6-1 to TRBJ2-2; 7 bases match TRBD1. Germline V lookup: CDR1 MNHNS, CDR2 SASEGT. The ends lost 2 bases at V and 3 bases at J; junction bases unmatched: 3. The CDR3 contains 15 residues. In DNA, the CDR3 is TGTGCCAGCAGTGAAACAGGGGCCGACACCGGGGAGCTGTTTTTT. Its translation: CASSETGADTGELFF.

The chain carries TRBV27 and TRBJ2-7; no firm D call. CDR1 MNHEY and CDR2 SMNVEV come from the germline V gene (reference sequence). The V and J ends lost 2 bases and 3 bases respectively, with 8 bases between them. CDR3 length: 13 amino acids. CDR3 sequence: CASSLERFYEQYF. The CDR3 coding sequence is TGTGCCAGCAGTTTAGAGAGGTTCTACGAGCAGTACTTC.

The chain couples TRBV4-2 to TRBJ1-6; possible D gene TRBD1, 5 bases. Trimming removed 0 bases at V and 9 bases at J, with 15 bases between. This CDR3 is built from 16 residues. CDR1 is LGHNA and CDR2 is YNFKEQ in the germline V gene. This chain's CDR3 is CASSQDRAGLGSPLHF. The CDR3 DNA sequence: TGTGCCAGCAGCCAAGATCGGGCAGGGCTGGGTTCACCCCTCCACTTT.

The J gene is TRBJ2-7, the V gene TRBV6-1; perhaps TRBD1 as D (6 bases). Between the trimmed V and J ends, which lost 4 bases and 2 bases, there was a span of 9 bases. The CDR3 contains 13 residues. CDR1 is MNHNS and CDR2 is SASEGT in the germline V gene. The CDR3 sequence: CASSVGHPYEQYF. Here the CDR3 DNA reads TGTGCCAGCAGTGTGGGACATCCCTACGAGCAGTACTTC.

V is TRBV7-8 and J is TRBJ2-2; D is unresolved. V was cut by 5 bases and J by 5 bases, with 9 bases left in between. Germline CDR1 and CDR2: SGHVS and FQNEAQ. This CDR3 region has 13 residues. The CDR3 region has the DNA TGTGCCAGCAGCCCTACAGCTACCGGGGAGCTGTTTTTT. It codes for CASSPTATGELFF.

The chain uses TRBV2 and TRBJ1-5; 9 nucleotides match TRBD1. The V gene's germline CDR1 is SNHLY and CDR2 FYNNEI. Trimming cost V 6 bases and J 1 base; bases outside gene matches: 7. The CDR3 is made up of 16 amino acids. The CDR3 here is CASRGRGQGSNQPQHF. CDR3 bases: TGTGCCAGCAGGGGGAGGGGACAGGGAAGCAATCAGCCCCAGCATTTT.

This clone appeared a few times. The genes are TRBV7-9 and TRBJ1-6; 7 nucleotides line up with TRBD1. After removal of 5 bases from V and 4 bases from J, the junction contained 5 bases not matched to a gene. The length of the CDR3 is 15 residues. Germline V gives CDR1 SEHNR, CDR2 FQNEAQ (reference sequence). The CDR3 sequence is CASSPGQQYNSPLHF. In DNA form, the CDR3 reads TGTGCCAGCAGCCCGGGACAGCAGTATAATTCACCCCTCCACTTT.

The genes are TRBV28 and TRBJ2-7, with TRBD1 matching over 7 bases. Germline values: CDR1 MDHEN, CDR2 SYDVKM. The V segment lost 8 bases and the J segment 4 bases; nucleotides outside the gene matches: 5. CDR3 length: 12 amino acids. Written as DNA, the CDR3 is TGTGCCAGCCGGGACAGTAATTACGAGCAGTACTTC. It specifies CASRDSNYEQYF.

The chain links TRBV5-1 to TRBJ1-2; TRBD1 is a possible D gene (5 bases). Trimming pared 2 bases from V and 4 bases from J, leaving 12 bases between. Germline lookup yields CDR1 SGHRS and CDR2 YFSETQ. CDR3 length: 14 amino acids. CDR3 sequence: CASSLQSTAYGYTF. CDR3 bases: TGCGCCAGCAGCTTACAATCGACAGCCTATGGCTACACCTTC.

The chain recombines TRBV7-6 with TRBJ2-5, with 10 positions matching TRBD2. V lost 0 bases, J lost 4 bases, and 5 bases stayed unmatched. The V gene's germline CDR1 is SGHVS and CDR2 FNYEAQ. The CDR3 is made up of 16 amino acids. CDR3: CASSLAGQRGGETQYF. In DNA form, the CDR3 reads TGTGCCAGCAGCTTAGCGGGGCAGCGGGGGGGAGAGACCCAGTACTTC.